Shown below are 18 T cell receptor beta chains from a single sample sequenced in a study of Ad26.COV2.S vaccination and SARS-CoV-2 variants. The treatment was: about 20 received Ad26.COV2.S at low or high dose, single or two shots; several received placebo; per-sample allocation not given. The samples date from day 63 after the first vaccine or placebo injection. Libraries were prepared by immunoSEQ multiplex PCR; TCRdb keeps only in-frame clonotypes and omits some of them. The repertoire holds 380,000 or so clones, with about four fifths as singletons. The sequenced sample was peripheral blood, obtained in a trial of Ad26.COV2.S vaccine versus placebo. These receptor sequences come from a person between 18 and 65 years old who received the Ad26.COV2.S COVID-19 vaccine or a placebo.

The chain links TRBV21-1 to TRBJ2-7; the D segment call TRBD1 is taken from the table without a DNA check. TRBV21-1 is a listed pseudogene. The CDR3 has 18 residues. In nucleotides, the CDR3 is TGTGCCAGCAGCAAAGGGAAGACAGGTGGGGCGGGCTACTACGAGCAGTACTTC. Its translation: CASSKGKTGGAGYYEQYF.

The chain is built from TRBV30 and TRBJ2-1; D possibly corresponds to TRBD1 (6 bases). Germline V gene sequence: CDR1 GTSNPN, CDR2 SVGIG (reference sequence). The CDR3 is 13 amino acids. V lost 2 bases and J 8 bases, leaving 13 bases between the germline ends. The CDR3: CAWSRTVSYEQFF. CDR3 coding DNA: TGTGCCTGGAGTAGGACAGTTAGTTATGAGCAGTTCTTC.

CDR3 nucleotide sequence: TGTGCCAGCAGTTACAGGGGGGGGGCAGGCAAGGATACGCAGTATTTT. It is translated as CASSYRGGAGKDTQYF. V usage is TRBV6-5 and J usage is TRBJ2-3; D is perhaps TRBD2 (7 bases). Trimming took 2 bases from V and 6 from J, leaving 18 bases between them. Germline values: CDR1 MNHEY, CDR2 SVGAGI. This CDR3 comprises 16 residues.

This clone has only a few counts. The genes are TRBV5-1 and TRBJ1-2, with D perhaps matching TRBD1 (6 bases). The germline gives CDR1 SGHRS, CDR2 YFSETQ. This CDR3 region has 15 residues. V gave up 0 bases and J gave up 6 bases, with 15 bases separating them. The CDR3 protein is CASSLAGRGEDGYTF. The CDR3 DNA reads TGCGCCAGCAGCTTGGCGGGCAGGGGAGAGGATGGCTACACCTTC.

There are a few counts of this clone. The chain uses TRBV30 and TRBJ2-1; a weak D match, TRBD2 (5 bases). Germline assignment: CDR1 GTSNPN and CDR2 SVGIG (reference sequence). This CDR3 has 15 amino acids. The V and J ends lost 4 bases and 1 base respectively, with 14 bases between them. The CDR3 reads CAWKSGSASYNEQFF. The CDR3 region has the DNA TGTGCCTGGAAAAGTGGTAGCGCGTCCTACAATGAGCAGTTCTTC.

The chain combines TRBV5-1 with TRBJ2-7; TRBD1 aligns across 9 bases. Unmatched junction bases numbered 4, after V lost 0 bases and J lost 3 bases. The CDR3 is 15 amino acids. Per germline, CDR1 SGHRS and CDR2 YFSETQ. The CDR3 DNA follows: TGCGCCAGCAGCTTGGGGCCGGGACAGGGCTACGAGCAGTACTTC. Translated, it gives CASSLGPGQGYEQYF.

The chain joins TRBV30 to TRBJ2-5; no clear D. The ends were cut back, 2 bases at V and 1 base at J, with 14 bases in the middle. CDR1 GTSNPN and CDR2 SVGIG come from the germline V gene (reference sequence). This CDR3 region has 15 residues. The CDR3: CAWSRNAVSQETQYF. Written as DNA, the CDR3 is TGTGCCTGGAGTAGGAATGCTGTGAGCCAAGAGACCCAGTACTTC. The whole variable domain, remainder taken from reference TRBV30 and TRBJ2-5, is SQTIHQWPATLVQPVGSPLSLECTVEGTSNPNLYWYRQAAGRGLQLLFYSVGIGQISSEVPQNLSASRPQDRQFILSSKKLLLSDSGFYLCAWSRNAVSQETQYFGPGTRLLVL.

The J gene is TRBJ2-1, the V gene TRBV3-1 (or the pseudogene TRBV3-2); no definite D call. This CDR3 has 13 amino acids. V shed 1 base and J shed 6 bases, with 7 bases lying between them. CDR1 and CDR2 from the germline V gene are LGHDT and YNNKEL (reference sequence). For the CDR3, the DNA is TGTGCCAGCAGCCAAGTCCCTAGCAATGAGCAGTTCTTC. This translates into CASSQVPSNEQFF.

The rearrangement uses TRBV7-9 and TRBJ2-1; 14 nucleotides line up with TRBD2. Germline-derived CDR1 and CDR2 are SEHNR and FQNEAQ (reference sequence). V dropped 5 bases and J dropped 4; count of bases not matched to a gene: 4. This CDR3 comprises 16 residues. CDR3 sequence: CASSPGTSGSYNEQFF. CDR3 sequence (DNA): TGTGCCAGCAGCCCCGGGACTAGCGGGAGTTACAATGAGCAGTTCTTC. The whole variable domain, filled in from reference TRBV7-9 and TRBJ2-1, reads DTGVSQNPRHKITKRGQNVTFRCDPISEHNRLYWYRQTLGQGPEFLTYFQNEAQLEKSRLLSDRFSAERPKGSFSTLEIQRTEQGDSAMYLCASSPGTSGSYNEQFFGPGTRLTVL.

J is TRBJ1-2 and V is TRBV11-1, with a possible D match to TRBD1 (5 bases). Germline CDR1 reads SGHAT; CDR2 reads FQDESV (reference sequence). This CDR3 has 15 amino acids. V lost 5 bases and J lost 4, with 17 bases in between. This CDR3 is CASSPGTAIGYGYTF. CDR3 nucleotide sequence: TGTGCCAGCAGCCCTGGGACCGCGATTGGCTATGGCTACACCTTC.

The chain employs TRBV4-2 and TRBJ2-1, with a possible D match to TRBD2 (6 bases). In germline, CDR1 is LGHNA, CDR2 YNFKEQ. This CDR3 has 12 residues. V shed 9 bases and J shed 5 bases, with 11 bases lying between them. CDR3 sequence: CARPAGNNEQFF. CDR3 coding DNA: TGTGCCAGGCCGGCGGGGAACAATGAGCAGTTCTTC.

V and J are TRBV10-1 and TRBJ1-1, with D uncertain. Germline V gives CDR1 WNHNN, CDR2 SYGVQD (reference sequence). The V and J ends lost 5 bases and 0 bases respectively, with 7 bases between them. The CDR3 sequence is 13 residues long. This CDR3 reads CASSFSVNTEAFF. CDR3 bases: TGCGCCAGCAGTTTTTCAGTGAACACTGAAGCTTTCTTT.

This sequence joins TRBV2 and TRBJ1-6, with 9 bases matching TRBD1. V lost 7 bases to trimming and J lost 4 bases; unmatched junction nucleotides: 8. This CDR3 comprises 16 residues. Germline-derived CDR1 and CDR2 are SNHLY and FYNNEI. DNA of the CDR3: TGTGCCAGCACCAGGACAGGGGCGTCTTATAATTCACCCCTCCACTTT. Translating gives CASTRTGASYNSPLHF. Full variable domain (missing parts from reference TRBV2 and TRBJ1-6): EPEVTQTPSHQVTQMGQEVILRCVPISNHLYFYWYRQILGQKVEFLVSFYNNEISEKSEIFDDQFSVERPDGSNFTLKIRSTKLEDSAMYFCASTRTGASYNSPLHFGNGTRLTVT.

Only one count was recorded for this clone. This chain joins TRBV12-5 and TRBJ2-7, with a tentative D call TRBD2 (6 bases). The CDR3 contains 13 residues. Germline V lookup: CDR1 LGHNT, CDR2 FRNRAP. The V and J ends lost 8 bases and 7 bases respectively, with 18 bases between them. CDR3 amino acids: CASFLHGAGEQYF. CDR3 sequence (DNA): TGTGCTAGTTTCCTCCACGGGGCGGGGGAGCAGTACTTC.

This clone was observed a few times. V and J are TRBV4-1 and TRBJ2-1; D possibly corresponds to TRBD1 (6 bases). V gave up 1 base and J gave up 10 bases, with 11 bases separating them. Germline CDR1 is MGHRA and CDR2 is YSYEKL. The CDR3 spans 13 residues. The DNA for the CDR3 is TGCGCCAGCAGCCAAGTGGGGGCCAGAGAGCAGTTCTTC. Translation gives CASSQVGAREQFF.

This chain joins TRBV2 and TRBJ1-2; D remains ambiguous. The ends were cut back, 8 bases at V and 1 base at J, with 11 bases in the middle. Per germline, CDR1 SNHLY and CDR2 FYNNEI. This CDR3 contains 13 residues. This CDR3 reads CASVEGFNYGYTF. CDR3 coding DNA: TGTGCCAGCGTTGAGGGTTTTAACTATGGCTACACCTTC.

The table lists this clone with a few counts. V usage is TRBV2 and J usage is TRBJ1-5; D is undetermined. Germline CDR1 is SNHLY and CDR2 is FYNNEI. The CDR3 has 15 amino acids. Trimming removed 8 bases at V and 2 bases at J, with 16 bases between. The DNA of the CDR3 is TGTGCCAGCTCCCGACCGACCGGGGGCAATCAGCCCCAGCATTTT. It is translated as CASSRPTGGNQPQHF.

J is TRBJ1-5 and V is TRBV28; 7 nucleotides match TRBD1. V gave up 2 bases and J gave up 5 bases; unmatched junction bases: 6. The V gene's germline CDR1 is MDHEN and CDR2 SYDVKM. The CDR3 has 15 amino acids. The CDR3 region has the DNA TGTGCCAGCAGTTTAGCAGGGGGGAAATATCAGCCCCAGCATTTT. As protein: CASSLAGGKYQPQHF.